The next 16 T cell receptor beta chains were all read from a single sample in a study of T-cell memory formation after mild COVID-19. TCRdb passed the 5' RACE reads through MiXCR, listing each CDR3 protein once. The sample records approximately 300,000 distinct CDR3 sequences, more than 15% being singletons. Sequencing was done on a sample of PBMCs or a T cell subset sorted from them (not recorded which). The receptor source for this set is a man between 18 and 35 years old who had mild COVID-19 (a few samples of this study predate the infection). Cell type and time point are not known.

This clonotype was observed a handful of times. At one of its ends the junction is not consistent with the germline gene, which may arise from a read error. The DNA for the CDR3 is TGTGCCAGCAGCGTAGGGACGAACTCCGGGGAGCTGTTTTTT. It encodes CASSVGTNSGELFF. The chain is built from TRBV9 and TRBJ2-2; D uncertain. Germline V gene data show CDR1 as SGDLS and CDR2 as YYNGEE. This CDR3 has 14 residues.

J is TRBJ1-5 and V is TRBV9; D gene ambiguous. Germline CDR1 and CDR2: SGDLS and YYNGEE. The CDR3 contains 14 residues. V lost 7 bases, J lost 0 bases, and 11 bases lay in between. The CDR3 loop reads CASGWSDSNQPQHF. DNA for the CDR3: TGTGCCAGCGGCTGGAGCGATAGCAATCAGCCCCAGCATTTT. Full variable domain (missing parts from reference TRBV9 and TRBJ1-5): DSGVTQTPKHLITATGQRVTLRCSPRSGDLSVYWYQQSLDQGLQFLIQYYNGEERAKGNILERFSAQQFPDLHSELNLSSLELGDSALYFCASGWSDSNQPQHFGDGTRLSIL.

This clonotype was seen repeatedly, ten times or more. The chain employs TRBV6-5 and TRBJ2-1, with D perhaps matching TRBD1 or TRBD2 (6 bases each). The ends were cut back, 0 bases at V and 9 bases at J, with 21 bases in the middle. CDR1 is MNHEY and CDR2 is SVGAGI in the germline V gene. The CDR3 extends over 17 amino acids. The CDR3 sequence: CASSYSMGGLSRGEQFF. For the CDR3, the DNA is TGTGCCAGCAGTTACTCGATGGGGGGCCTCTCGAGGGGTGAGCAGTTCTTC.

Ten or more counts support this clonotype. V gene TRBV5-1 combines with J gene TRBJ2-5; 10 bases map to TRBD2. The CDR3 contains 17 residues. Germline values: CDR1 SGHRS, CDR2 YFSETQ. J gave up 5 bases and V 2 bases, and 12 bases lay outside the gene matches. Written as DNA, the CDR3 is TGCGCCAGCAGCTTAACCTTACTAGCGGGGACTCGTGAGACCCAGTACTTC. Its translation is CASSLTLLAGTRETQYF.

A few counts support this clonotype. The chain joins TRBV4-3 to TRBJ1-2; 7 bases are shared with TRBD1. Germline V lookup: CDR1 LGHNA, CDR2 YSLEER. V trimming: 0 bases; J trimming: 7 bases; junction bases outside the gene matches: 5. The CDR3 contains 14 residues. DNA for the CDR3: TGCGCCAGCAGCCAAGACGAGGGGGCGAGTGGCTACACCTTC. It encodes CASSQDEGASGYTF.

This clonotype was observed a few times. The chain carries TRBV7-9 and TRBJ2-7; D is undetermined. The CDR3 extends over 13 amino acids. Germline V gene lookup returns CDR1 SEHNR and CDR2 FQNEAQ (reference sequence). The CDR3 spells CGALHGCTYEQYF. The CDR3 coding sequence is TGTGGAGCACTCCACGGGTGCACCTACGAGCAGTACTTC.

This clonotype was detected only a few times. Here the CDR3 DNA reads TGTGCCAGCAGCTTGAGGGCAGCGGGCACAGATACGCAGTATTTT. This codes for CASSLRAAGTDTQYF. The V call is TRBV5-5, the J call TRBJ2-3, with D maybe TRBD2 (5 bases). Trimming left V 1 base short and J 1 base short, with 10 bases between. Germline CDR1 reads SGHKS; CDR2 reads YYEKEE (reference sequence). CDR3 length: 15 residues. Full variable domain (missing parts from reference TRBV5-5 and TRBJ2-3): DAGVTQSPTHLIKTRGQQVTLRCSPISGHKSVSWYQQVLGQGPQFIFQYYEKEERGRGNFPDRFSARQFPNYSSELNVNALLLGDSALYLCASSLRAAGTDTQYFGPGTRLTVL.

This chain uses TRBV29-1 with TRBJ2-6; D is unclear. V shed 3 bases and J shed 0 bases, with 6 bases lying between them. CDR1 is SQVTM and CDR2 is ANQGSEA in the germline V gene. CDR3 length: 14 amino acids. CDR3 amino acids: CSVDESSGANVLTF. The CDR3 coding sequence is TGCAGCGTTGATGAGAGCTCTGGGGCCAACGTCCTGACTTTC. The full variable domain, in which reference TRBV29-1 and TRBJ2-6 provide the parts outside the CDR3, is SAVISQKPSRDICQRGTSLTIQCQVDSQVTMMFWYRQQPGQSLTLIATANQGSEATYESGFVIDKFPISRPNLTFSTLTVSNMSPEDSSIYLCSVDESSGANVLTFGAGSRLTVL.

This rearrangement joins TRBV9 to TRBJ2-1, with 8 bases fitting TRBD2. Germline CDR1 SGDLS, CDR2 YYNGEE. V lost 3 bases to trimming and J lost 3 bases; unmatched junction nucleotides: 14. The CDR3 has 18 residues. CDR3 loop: CASSASTGTRGVYNEQFF. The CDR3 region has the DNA TGTGCCAGCAGCGCAAGTACGGGGACTAGAGGGGTCTACAATGAGCAGTTCTTC.

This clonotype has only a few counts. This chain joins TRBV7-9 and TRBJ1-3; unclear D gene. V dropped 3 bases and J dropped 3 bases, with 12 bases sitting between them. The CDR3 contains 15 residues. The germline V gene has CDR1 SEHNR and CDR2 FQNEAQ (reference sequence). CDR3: CASSFPTLGGNTIYF. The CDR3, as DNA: TGTGCCAGCAGCTTCCCCACACTTGGTGGAAACACCATATATTTT.

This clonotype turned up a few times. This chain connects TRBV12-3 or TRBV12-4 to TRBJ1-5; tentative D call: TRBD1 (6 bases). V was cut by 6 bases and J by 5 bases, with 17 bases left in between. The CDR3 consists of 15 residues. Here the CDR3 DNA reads TGTGCCAGCAGCACCAGGGACAATGGGGATCAGCCCCAGCATTTT. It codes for CASSTRDNGDQPQHF.

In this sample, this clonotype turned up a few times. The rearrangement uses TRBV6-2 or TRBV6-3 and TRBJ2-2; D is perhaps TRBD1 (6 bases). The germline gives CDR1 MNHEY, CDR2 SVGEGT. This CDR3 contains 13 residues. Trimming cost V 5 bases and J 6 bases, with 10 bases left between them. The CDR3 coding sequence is TGTGCCAGCAGTCACAGGGTCTCCGGGGAGCTGTTTTTT. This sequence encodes CASSHRVSGELFF.

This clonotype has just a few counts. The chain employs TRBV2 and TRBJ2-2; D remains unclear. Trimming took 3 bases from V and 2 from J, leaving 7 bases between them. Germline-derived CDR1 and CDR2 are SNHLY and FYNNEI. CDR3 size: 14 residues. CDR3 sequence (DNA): TGTGCCAGCAGTGAGTTGGGAAACACCGGGGAGCTGTTTTTT. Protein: CASSELGNTGELFF.

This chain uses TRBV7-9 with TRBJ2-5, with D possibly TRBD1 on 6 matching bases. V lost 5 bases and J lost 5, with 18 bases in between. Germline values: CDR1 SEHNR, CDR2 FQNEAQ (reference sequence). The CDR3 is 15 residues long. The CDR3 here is CASSRSTGSQETQYF. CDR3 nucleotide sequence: TGTGCCAGCAGCAGATCTACAGGGTCCCAGGAGACCCAGTACTTC.

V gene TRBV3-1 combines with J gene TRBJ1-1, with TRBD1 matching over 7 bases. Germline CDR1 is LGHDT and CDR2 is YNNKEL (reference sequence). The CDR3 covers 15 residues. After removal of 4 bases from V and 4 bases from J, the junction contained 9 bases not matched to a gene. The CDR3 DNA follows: TGTGCCAGCAGCCCGACAGGGACTATGAGCACTGAAGCTTTCTTT. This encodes CASSPTGTMSTEAFF.

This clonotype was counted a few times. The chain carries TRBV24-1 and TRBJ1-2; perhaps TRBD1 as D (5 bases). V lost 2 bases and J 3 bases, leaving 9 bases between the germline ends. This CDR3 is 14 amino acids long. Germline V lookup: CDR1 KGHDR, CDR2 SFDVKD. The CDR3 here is CATSDSPGDYGYTF. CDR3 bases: TGTGCCACCAGTGATTCGCCGGGGGACTATGGCTACACCTTC.